A selection of T cell receptor beta chains follows, all from one sample in a study of blood T cell repertoires in COVID-19. TCRdb's table, derived via immunoSEQ multiplex PCR, lists solely in-frame clones and lacks some. Among roughly 25,000 clones listed, approximately 79% were seen once. The sample comprised peripheral blood. The source of these receptors is a woman older than 75 with acute or convalescent COVID-19. CDR3s include the opening cysteine and the closing phenylalanine or tryptophan. D genes are given only for firm matches. A row's size may be missing; if present it is once, few, many or a size class.

length,V,J,D,size,CDR3,DNA
16,TRBV28,TRBJ1-3,TRBD1,.,CASSLTEGASGNTIYF,TGTGCCAGCAGTTTAACGGAGGGGGCATCTGGAAACACCATATATTTT
15,TRBV11-1,TRBJ2-1,TRBD2,.,CASSLSSGEYNEQFF,TGTGCCAGCAGCTTATCTAGCGGGGAATACAATGAGCAGTTCTTC
16,TRBV7-9,TRBJ1-1,TRBD1,few,CASSLSDRDGNTEAFF,TGTGCCAGCAGCCTATCCGACAGGGACGGAAACACTGAAGCTTTCTTT
13,TRBV12-5,TRBJ1-2,TRBD1,.,CASGKDRGRGYTF,TGTGCTAGTGGCAAGGACAGGGGTCGAGGCTACACCTTC
15,TRBV5-4,TRBJ1-2,TRBD1,.,CASSPGQGKNYGYTF,TGTGCCAGCAGCCCTGGACAGGGAAAAAACTATGGCTACACCTTC
17,TRBV6-1,TRBJ1-2,TRBD1,.,CASSEVIGQGVGYGYTF,TGTGCCAGCAGTGAAGTAATAGGACAGGGGGTTGGCTATGGCTACACCTTC
16,TRBV4-2,TRBJ1-3,.,.,CASTFLRTTPGNTIYF,TGTGCCAGCACCTTTCTCCGGACAACTCCTGGAAACACCATATATTTT
11,TRBV3-1/TRBV3-2,TRBJ1-6,.,many,CASSHGGPLHF,TGTGCCAGCAGCCACGGAGGACCCCTCCACTTT
13,TRBV5-8,TRBJ2-3,TRBD2,few,CASSQSGTRKGYF,TGTGCCAGCAGTCAGAGCGGGACTAGGAAGGGGTATTTT
14,TRBV11-3,TRBJ1-1,.,.,CASSLEEGYTEAFF,TGTGCCAGCAGCTTAGAGGAGGGGTACACTGAAGCTTTCTTT
13,TRBV12-3/TRBV12-4,TRBJ1-2,.,.,CASSLRGDYGYTF,TGTGCCAGCAGCCTCAGGGGAGACTATGGCTACACCTTC
15,TRBV6-5,TRBJ1-5,.,.,CASSLGLEVNQPQHF,TGTGCCAGCAGTTTGGGACTCGAGGTAAATCAGCCCCAGCATTTT
15,TRBV2,TRBJ1-5,.,.,CASSISSGSSAPQHF,TGTGCCAGCAGCATCAGCTCGGGGTCGTCAGCGCCCCAGCATTTT
18,TRBV12-5,TRBJ2-5,.,few,CASGLYGGGDPRQETQYF,TGTGCTAGTGGTTTGTACGGAGGAGGGGATCCCCGACAAGAGACCCAGTACTTC
19,TRBV19,TRBJ2-7,TRBD2,.,CASSIGSGTSGKRYYEQYF,TGTGCCAGTAGTATAGGATCCGGGACTAGCGGAAAAAGATACTACGAGCAGTACTTC
15,TRBV5-4,TRBJ1-6,.,once,CASSNPTVRNSPLHF,TGTGCCAGCAGCAATCCCACGGTACGGAATTCACCCCTCCACTTT
14,TRBV30,TRBJ2-3,.,.,CAWSEPRRGDTQYF,TGTGCCTGGAGTGAGCCACGGCGGGGAGATACGCAGTATTTT
15,TRBV6-2/TRBV6-3,TRBJ2-3,TRBD2,.,CASRYGTSGTDTQYF,TGTGCCAGCAGGTACGGGACTAGCGGCACAGATACGCAGTATTTT
15,TRBV5-5,TRBJ1-5,TRBD1,.,CASSYGQGENQPQHF,TGTGCCAGCAGCTATGGACAGGGAGAAAATCAGCCCCAGCATTTT
14,TRBV27,TRBJ1-5,TRBD1,.,CASSGGQANQPQHF,TGTGCCTCCTCCGGGGGACAGGCCAATCAGCCCCAGCATTTT
15,TRBV5-1,TRBJ2-2,TRBD2,.,CASSTPGLAAGELFF,TGCGCCAGCAGCACACCGGGACTAGCGGCCGGGGAGCTGTTTTTT
18,TRBV9,TRBJ2-3,.,.,CASSVTVAGTPSTDTQYF,TGTGCCAGCAGCGTCACGGTGGCCGGGACTCCTAGCACAGATACGCAGTATTTT